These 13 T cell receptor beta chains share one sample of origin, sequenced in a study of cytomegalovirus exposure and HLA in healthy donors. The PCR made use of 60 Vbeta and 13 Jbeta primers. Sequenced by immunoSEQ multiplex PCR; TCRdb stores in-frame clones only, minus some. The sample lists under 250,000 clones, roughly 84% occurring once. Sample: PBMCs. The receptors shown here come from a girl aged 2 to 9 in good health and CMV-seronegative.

The CDR3 region is CASSRRVRGLVDETQYF. The CDR3 coding sequence is TGTGCCAGTAGCCGGCGTGTCCGGGGTCTCGTGGATGAGACCCAGTACTTC. J is TRBJ2-5 and V is TRBV19, with D possibly TRBD2 on 5 matching bases. Trimming took off 6 bases at V and 5 bases at J, with 25 bases between the two ends. CDR1 LNHDA and CDR2 SQIVND come from the germline V gene (reference sequence). This CDR3 has 17 amino acids.

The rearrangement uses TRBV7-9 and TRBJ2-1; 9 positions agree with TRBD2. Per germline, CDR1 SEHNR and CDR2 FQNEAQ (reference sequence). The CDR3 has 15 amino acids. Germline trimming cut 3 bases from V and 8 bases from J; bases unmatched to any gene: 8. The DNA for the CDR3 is TGTGCCAGCAGCTTGACGGCTAGCGGGATCTATGAGCAGTTCTTC. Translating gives CASSLTASGIYEQFF.

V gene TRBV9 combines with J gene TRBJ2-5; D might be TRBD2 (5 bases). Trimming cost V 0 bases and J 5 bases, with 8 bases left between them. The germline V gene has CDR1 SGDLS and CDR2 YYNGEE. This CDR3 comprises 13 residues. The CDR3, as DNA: TGTGCCAGCAGCGTAGGAGGGTACGAGACCCAGTACTTC. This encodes CASSVGGYETQYF.

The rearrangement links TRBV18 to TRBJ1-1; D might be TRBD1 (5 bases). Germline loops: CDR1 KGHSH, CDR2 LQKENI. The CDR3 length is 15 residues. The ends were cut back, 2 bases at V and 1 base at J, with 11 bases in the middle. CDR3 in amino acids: CASSPVRQQNTEAFF. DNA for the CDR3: TGTGCCAGCTCACCAGTAAGACAGCAGAACACTGAAGCTTTCTTT.

The chain's CDR3 is CASRQGRDYGYTF. DNA for the CDR3: TGTGCCAGCCGACAGGGGCGCGACTATGGCTACACCTTC. V and J are TRBV2 and TRBJ1-2, with TRBD1 matching over 8 bases. CDR3 length equals 13 residues. The J segment lost 3 bases and the V segment lost 8 bases, leaving 5 bases of the junction unmatched. From germline, CDR1 is SNHLY and CDR2 FYNNEI.

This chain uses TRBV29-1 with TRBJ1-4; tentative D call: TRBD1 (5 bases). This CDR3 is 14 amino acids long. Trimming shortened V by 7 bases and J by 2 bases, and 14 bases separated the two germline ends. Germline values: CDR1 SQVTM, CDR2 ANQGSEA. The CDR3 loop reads CSATTGATNEKLFF. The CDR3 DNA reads TGCAGCGCTACCACAGGAGCCACTAATGAAAAACTGTTTTTT.

The CDR3 DNA reads as TGCGCCAGCAGCCAAGAGCATGAAGGGGGCAGATACGAGCAGTACTTC. This codes for CASSQEHEGGRYEQYF. This rearrangement joins TRBV4-1 to TRBJ2-7, with 7 bases identical to TRBD1. This CDR3 spans 16 amino acids. CDR1 and CDR2 (germline): MGHRA, YSYEKL. J lost 4 bases, V lost 0 bases, and 9 bases had no gene match.

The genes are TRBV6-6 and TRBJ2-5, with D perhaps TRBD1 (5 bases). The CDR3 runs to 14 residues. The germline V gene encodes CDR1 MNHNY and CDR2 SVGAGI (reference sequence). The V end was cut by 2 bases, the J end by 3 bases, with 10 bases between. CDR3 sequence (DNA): TGTGCCAGCAGTTACCCTGGACATAAAGAGACCCAGTACTTC. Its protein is CASSYPGHKETQYF.

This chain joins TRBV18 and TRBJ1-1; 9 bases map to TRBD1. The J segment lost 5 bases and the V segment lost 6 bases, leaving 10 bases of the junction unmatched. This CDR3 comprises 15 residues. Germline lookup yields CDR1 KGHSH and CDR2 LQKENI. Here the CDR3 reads CASSLSIQGATEAFF. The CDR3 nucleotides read TGTGCCAGCTCGCTCAGCATACAGGGGGCTACTGAAGCTTTCTTT. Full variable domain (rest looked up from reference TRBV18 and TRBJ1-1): NAGVMQNPRHLVRRRGQEARLRCSPMKGHSHVYWYRQLPEEGLKFMVYLQKENIIDESGMPKERFSAEFPKEGPSILRIQQVVRGDSAAYFCASSLSIQGATEAFFGQGTRLTVV.

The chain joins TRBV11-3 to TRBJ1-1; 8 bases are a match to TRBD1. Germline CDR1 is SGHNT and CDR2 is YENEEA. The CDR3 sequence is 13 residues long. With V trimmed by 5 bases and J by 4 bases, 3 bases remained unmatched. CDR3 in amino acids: CASSPGTGTEAFF. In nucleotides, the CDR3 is TGTGCCAGCAGCCCCGGGACAGGCACTGAAGCTTTCTTT.

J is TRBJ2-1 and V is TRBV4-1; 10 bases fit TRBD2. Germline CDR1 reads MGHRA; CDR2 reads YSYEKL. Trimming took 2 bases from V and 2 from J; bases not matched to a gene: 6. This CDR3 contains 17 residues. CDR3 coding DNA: TGCGCCAGCAGCCAATCCCTAGCGGGGGTTACCTACAATGAGCAGTTCTTC. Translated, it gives CASSQSLAGVTYNEQFF.

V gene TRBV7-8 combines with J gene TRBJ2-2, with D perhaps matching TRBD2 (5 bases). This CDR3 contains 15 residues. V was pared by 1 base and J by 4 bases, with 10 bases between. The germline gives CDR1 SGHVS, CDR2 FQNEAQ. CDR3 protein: CASSLGRAGTGELFF. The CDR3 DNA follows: TGTGCCAGCAGCTTAGGGCGGGCGGGCACCGGGGAGCTGTTTTTT.

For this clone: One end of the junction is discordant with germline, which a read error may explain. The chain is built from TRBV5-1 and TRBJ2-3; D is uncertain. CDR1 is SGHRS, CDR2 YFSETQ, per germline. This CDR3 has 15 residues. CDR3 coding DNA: TGCGCCAGCAGTTTGGACGGTTATAGCACAGATACGCAGTATTTT. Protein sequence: CASSLDGYSTDTQYF.